What follows are 25 T cell receptor beta chains derived from one specimen sequenced in a study of T cells in Graves' hyperthyroidism and ophthalmopathy. TCR beta CDR3 region amplification was performed from RNA transcripts. The TCR CDR3 first-round RT-PCR relied on the HTBI primer set. TCRdb reprocessed the multiplex PCR reads via MiXCR and lists one record per CDR3 protein. The sample lists hundreds of thousands of distinct CDR3 sequences, nearly 45% occurring once. Sequenced sample: peripheral blood or thyroid tissue (not recorded which). The source is an adult man with Graves' disease, either hyperthyroidism or ophthalmopathy (not recorded which).

The chain links TRBV12-3 or TRBV12-4 to TRBJ1-3; D is unclear. This CDR3 spans 16 amino acids. The V gene lost 6 bases and the J gene lost 0 bases, with 15 bases spanning the gap. The CDR3 sequence is CASSVQTGLSGNTIYF. CDR3 DNA: TGTGCCAGCAGCGTTCAGACTGGCCTCTCTGGAAACACCATATATTTT.

The rearrangement uses TRBV7-3 and TRBJ1-2; no reliable D call. Germline values: CDR1 SGHTA, CDR2 FQGTGA. The CDR3 has 11 residues. Trimming took off 6 bases at V and 4 bases at J, with 6 bases between the two ends. CDR3: CASRLGYGYTF. CDR3 bases: TGTGCCAGCAGATTGGGCTATGGCTACACCTTC.

The sample holds one count of this clonotype. This sequence may be a read error, since a much larger clone differs from it by one base. The chain uses TRBV10-3 and TRBJ1-3, with a possible D match to TRBD1 (5 bases). CDR1 and CDR2 (germline): ENHRY, SYGVKD. There are 17 residues in the CDR3. CDR3 region: CATSDLTDEGPGNTIYF. CDR3 in DNA: TGTGCCACCAGTGATTTGACCGACGAGGGGCCTGGAAACACCATATATTTT.

This clonotype has more than one count but fewer than ten. The chain carries TRBV10-3 and TRBJ1-6, with unresolved D. V dropped 10 bases and J dropped 7 bases, with 14 bases sitting between them. Germline loops: CDR1 ENHRY, CDR2 SYGVKD. This CDR3 is 13 amino acids long. DNA for the CDR3: TGTGCCAGCAGACTCCGTGGCAATTCACCCCTCCACTTT. It translates to CASRLRGNSPLHF.

The chain links TRBV20-1 to TRBJ2-7; possible D gene TRBD2, 5 bases. The CDR3 runs to 13 residues. Between the trimmed V and J ends, which lost 4 bases and 0 bases, there was a span of 10 bases. The germline V gene encodes CDR1 DFQATT and CDR2 SNEGSKA (reference sequence). The chain's CDR3 is CSAMDWTSYEQYF. The CDR3 DNA reads as TGCAGTGCTATGGACTGGACCTCCTACGAGCAGTACTTC.

The rearrangement links TRBV7-2 to TRBJ1-5; D not certain. Trimming removed 4 bases from V and 11 bases from J, with 15 bases in between. The length of the CDR3 is 13 residues. Germline assignment: CDR1 SGHTA and CDR2 FQGNSA. Written as DNA, the CDR3 is TGTGCCAGCAGCTCCGCTTGGCAAGAGACCCAGCATTTT. Amino acids: CASSSAWQETQHF.

The V and J genes are TRBV6-1 and TRBJ1-5, with TRBD1 identical over 8 bases. The V and J ends lost 3 bases and 3 bases, in that order; junction bases with no gene match: 7. The CDR3 has 16 amino acids. Germline V gene sequence: CDR1 MNHNS, CDR2 SASEGT. The CDR3 sequence is CASSDPGTGTNQPQHF. DNA of the CDR3: TGTGCCAGCAGTGATCCCGGGACAGGAACCAATCAGCCCCAGCATTTT.

This chain connects TRBV7-8 to TRBJ1-3; D unresolved. Germline CDR1 reads SGHVS; CDR2 reads FQNEAQ. The CDR3 is 17 residues long. Trimming shortened V by 1 base and J by 0 bases, and 13 bases separated the two germline ends. The CDR3 loop is CASSLGPPLLSGNTIYF. DNA for the CDR3: TGTGCCAGCAGCTTAGGTCCACCGCTCCTCTCTGGAAACACCATATATTTT.

The genes are TRBV19 and TRBJ1-4; D is undetermined. The CDR3 has 18 amino acids. Trimming left V 4 bases short and J 2 bases short, with 20 bases between. Germline values: CDR1 LNHDA, CDR2 SQIVND (reference sequence). CDR3 DNA: TGTGCCAGTAGTAAACCCGCGTTGTCGAGGGTTACTAATGAAAAACTGTTTTTT. As protein: CASSKPALSRVTNEKLFF.

The gene calls are TRBV20-1 and TRBJ1-2; possible D gene TRBD1, 5 bases. V dropped 6 bases and J dropped 1 base, with 12 bases sitting between them. This CDR3 is built from 13 residues. Germline lookup yields CDR1 DFQATT and CDR2 SNEGSKA (reference sequence). CDR3: CSASTGDNYGYTF. In DNA, the CDR3 is TGCAGTGCGTCAACAGGTGATAACTATGGCTACACCTTC.

The chain is built from TRBV10-2 and TRBJ1-6; possibly TRBD1 for D (5 bases). CDR3 length equals 14 residues. V was cut by 7 bases and J by 9 bases, with 16 bases left in between. CDR1 WSHSY and CDR2 SAAADI come from the germline V gene. Here the CDR3 reads CASKAGSYGSPLHF. CDR3 bases: TGCGCCAGCAAGGCAGGGAGTTACGGTTCACCCCTCCACTTT.

This clonotype was seen ten or more times. V is TRBV10-3 and J is TRBJ1-2; no reliable D call. Trimming cost V 0 bases and J 3 bases, with 14 bases left between them. CDR1 is ENHRY, CDR2 SYGVKD, per germline. This CDR3 comprises 16 residues. The CDR3 spells CAISESGYEGHYGYTF. The CDR3 DNA reads as TGTGCCATCAGTGAGTCGGGATATGAAGGCCACTATGGCTACACCTTC.

The chain joins TRBV12-3 or TRBV12-4 to TRBJ1-2; D is possibly TRBD1 (5 bases). Trimming stripped 2 bases from V and 0 bases from J, with 10 bases between. This CDR3 has 15 residues. CDR3 protein: CASSLWGVANYGYTF. CDR3 coding DNA: TGTGCCAGCAGTTTATGGGGGGTAGCTAACTATGGCTACACCTTC.

This clonotype was found a few times. The gene calls are TRBV7-9 and TRBJ2-7, with 7 positions matching TRBD2. The CDR3 spans 15 residues. Germline trimming cut 5 bases from V and 7 bases from J; bases unmatched to any gene: 14. CDR1 and CDR2 (germline): SEHNR, FQNEAQ (reference sequence). The CDR3 coding sequence is TGTGCCAGCAGCCAAGATTGGCGGGAGCCGTTGGAGCAGTACTTC. It specifies CASSQDWREPLEQYF.

Points on this clonotype: Since a much larger clone is just one base distant, this may be a read error. This chain links TRBV7-9 with TRBJ1-2, with D possibly TRBD1 on 6 matching bases. CDR3 length equals 15 residues. Germline V gives CDR1 SEHNR, CDR2 FQNEAQ (reference sequence). DNA of the CDR3: TGTGCCAGCAGCTCCCTGGACAGCCGGAACTATGACTACACCTTC. Protein: CASSSLDSRNYDYTF.

The rearrangement joins TRBV14 to TRBJ1-1, with 10 bases that match TRBD1. The CDR3 runs to 18 residues. Germline CDR1 reads SGHDN; CDR2 reads FVKESK. V was pared by 2 bases and J by 1 base, with 10 bases of the junction left unmatched. CDR3 coding DNA: TGTGCCAGCAGCCAAAGTTGGGACAGGGGTGTCAGGAACACTGAAGCTTTCTTT. Translated: CASSQSWDRGVRNTEAFF.

V is TRBV10-3 and J is TRBJ1-1; D is unclear. The CDR3 extends over 16 amino acids. Looked up from germline, CDR1 is ENHRY and CDR2 is SYGVKD. Trimming shortened V by 4 bases and J by 5 bases, and 20 bases separated the two germline ends. CDR3 sequence (DNA): TGTGCCATCAGTGTCGCCCCAAAACCTAGGCGTACTGAAGCTTTCTTT. Translating gives CAISVAPKPRRTEAFF.

On this clonotype: Being one base from a much bigger clone, this may be a read error. V and J are TRBV25-1 and TRBJ1-3; maybe TRBD1 (5 bases). The CDR3 sequence is 15 residues long. CDR1 and CDR2 from the germline V gene are MGHDK and SYGVNS. The CDR3 nucleotides read TGTGCCAGAAGTGGAAGGGACGCCTCTGGAAACACCATATATTTT. It is translated as CARSGRDASGNTIYF.

A few counts support this clonotype. CDR3 residues: CANNTIPPAVCGYTF. The CDR3 DNA reads TGTGCCAACAATACTATACCCCCAGCGGTATGTGGCTACACCTTC. V gene TRBV7-9 combines with J gene TRBJ1-2; D ambiguous. With 10 bases removed from V and 7 bases from J, the gap between germline ends came to 25 bases. Germline CDR1 SEHNR, CDR2 FQNEAQ (reference sequence). CDR3 size: 15 residues.

The table lists this clonotype with many counts. The chain recombines TRBV24-1 with TRBJ1-1; D perhaps matches TRBD1 (6 bases). V lost 4 bases to trimming and J lost 1 base, with 12 bases between them. The CDR3 runs to 15 residues. The germline CDR1 and CDR2 sequences are KGHDR and SFDVKD. Written as DNA, the CDR3 is TGTGCCACCAGTGAGACCGGGACAAGGAACACTGAAGCTTTCTTT. Amino acids: CATSETGTRNTEAFF.

This clonotype was found many times. This chain joins TRBV20-1 and TRBJ1-2; D remains ambiguous. Germline V gene sequence: CDR1 DFQATT, CDR2 SNEGSKA (reference sequence). The CDR3 is 11 amino acids. V lost 6 bases to trimming and J lost 7 bases, with 12 bases between them. The DNA for the CDR3 is TGCAGTGCCAATCCGGAAACTGGCTACACCTTC. Protein sequence: CSANPETGYTF.

This clonotype was seen a handful of times. The junction departs from germline at one end; a sequencing error may be responsible. The chain is built from TRBV10-2 and TRBJ2-5, with TRBD2 matching over 12 bases. Germline V lookup: CDR1 WSHSY, CDR2 SAAADI. This CDR3 region has 16 residues. In DNA form, the CDR3 reads TGTGCCAGCAGAGCACCTGGACTAGCGGGGAGGGAGACCCAGTACTTC. Translated: CASRAPGLAGRETQYF.

Points on this clonotype: The junction departs from germline at one end; a sequencing error may be responsible. The rearrangement uses TRBV7-2 and TRBJ2-2; the match to TRBD2 covers 14 bases. Germline V lookup: CDR1 SGHTA, CDR2 FQGNSA. This CDR3 has 16 amino acids. The chain's CDR3 is CASGLGLAGGTGELFF. The CDR3 region has the DNA TGTGCCAGCGGCTTAGGACTAGCGGGGGGCACCGGGGAGCTGTTTTTT.

The chain is built from TRBV29-1 and TRBJ2-7; TRBD1 agrees at 7 bases. The CDR3 has 15 amino acids. V dropped 4 bases and J dropped 3; count of bases not matched to a gene: 12. Germline assignment: CDR1 SQVTM and CDR2 ANQGSEA. This chain's CDR3 is CSVGDRVNVGYEQYF. As DNA, the CDR3 is TGCAGCGTTGGGGACAGAGTAAATGTCGGCTACGAGCAGTACTTC.

V usage is TRBV20-1 and J usage is TRBJ2-2; 11 bases map to TRBD1. CDR3 length: 17 residues. Germline-derived CDR1 and CDR2 are DFQATT and SNEGSKA (reference sequence). Unmatched junction bases numbered 11, after V lost 1 base and J lost 7 bases. For the CDR3, the DNA is TGCAGTGCTAGAGGGCAGGACAGGGGGCTGCGTGTCGGGGAGCTGTTTTTT. It yields the protein CSARGQDRGLRVGELFF.